This T cell receptor beta chain was observed in a study of CD8+ T cells in alopecia areata. Study-level information: Affected scalp percentage determined the severity score of treated patients.

Turning to this clone: Its target is unknown.

Treatment defined: oral pan-JAK inhibitor, 5-10 mg twice daily. General study points: Many expanded lesional clones persisted in scalp and blood during tofacitinib treatment. Lesional scalp exceeded normal scalp in clonality, especially in alopecia totalis/universalis. Tofacitinib significantly reduced both scalp clonality and expanded CD8+ clones among the top 100.

In each case, RNA was isolated and then reverse transcribed into cDNA as the sequencing template. Generated by immunoSEQ multiplex PCR, the TCRdb table keeps only in-frame clones and is missing some. This sample has fewer than 110,000 clones, with 55% to 70% found just once. The sequencing here drew on CD8+ T cells sorted from blood, taken at approximately week 55, from a patient treated with tofacitinib. The origin of this receptor is a human donor with alopecia areata.

The chain's CDR3 is CASSLTRPPQGTNQPQHF. As DNA, the CDR3 is TGTGCCAGCAGTTTAACACGACCTCCACAGGGGACCAATCAGCCCCAGCATTTT. The chain recombines TRBV27 with TRBJ1-5; 7 nucleotides match TRBD1. The CDR3 is made up of 18 amino acids. Germline V gene data show CDR1 as MNHEY and CDR2 as SMNVEV (reference sequence). V gave up 2 bases and J gave up 3 bases; unmatched junction bases: 13.